Listed below are T cell receptor beta chains from one sample, sequenced in a study of shared clonotypes between healthy human individuals. The table came from immunoSEQ multiplex PCR; TCRdb's copy has only in-frame clones and leaves some out. Of some 2.1 million clones in the sample, roughly 95% are singletons; the top ten hold around 1.1%. Sequencing was done on a sample of naive CD8+ T cells sorted from blood. These receptors all come from a man aged 18 to 29 in good health. Both conserved end residues are trimmed from each CDR3. Each record gives: J gene, V gene, CDR3 protein.

J gene: TRBJ2-1
V gene: TRBV10-2
CDR3 protein: ASQRDYNEQF

J gene: TRBJ2-7
V gene: TRBV5-4
CDR3 protein: ASSLRGGLFYEQY

J gene: TRBJ2-2
V gene: TRBV6-5
CDR3 protein: ASSYLQGATGELF

J gene: TRBJ1-1
V gene: TRBV30
CDR3 protein: AWTGLTMNTEAF

J gene: TRBJ2-2
V gene: TRBV28
CDR3 protein: ASSFSAGGNTGELF

J gene: TRBJ2-1
V gene: TRBV4-2
CDR3 protein: ASSQVHSTYNEQF

J gene: TRBJ2-7
V gene: TRBV27
CDR3 protein: ASSLDTGGYEQY

J gene: TRBJ1-1
V gene: TRBV5-1
CDR3 protein: ASTPEWGMNTEAF

J gene: TRBJ2-7
V gene: TRBV11-2
CDR3 protein: ASSLGGGLQGYEQY

J gene: TRBJ1-2
V gene: TRBV10-3
CDR3 protein: AISEGPANYGYT

J gene: TRBJ2-7
V gene: TRBV19
CDR3 protein: ASSIDLESYEQY

J gene: TRBJ2-7
V gene: TRBV2
CDR3 protein: ASSGLRQGAYEQY

J gene: TRBJ2-7
V gene: TRBV5-1
CDR3 protein: ASSSLGSGSFYEQY

J gene: TRBJ2-7
V gene: TRBV13
CDR3 protein: ASSPSGTGGNEQY

J gene: TRBJ2-3
V gene: TRBV6-1
CDR3 protein: ASSDSTGTLGADTQY

J gene: TRBJ2-7
V gene: TRBV19
CDR3 protein: ATGTGSYEQY

J gene: TRBJ2-7
V gene: TRBV6-6
CDR3 protein: ASSYPYGEEVYEQY

J gene: TRBJ1-1
V gene: TRBV9
CDR3 protein: ASSVARNTEAF

J gene: TRBJ1-1
V gene: TRBV5-4
CDR3 protein: ASSFGPGGTEAF

J gene: TRBJ2-5
V gene: TRBV7-9
CDR3 protein: ASSPVAGRGETQY

J gene: TRBJ1-2
V gene: TRBV11-2
CDR3 protein: ASSLGPRHPTGYT

J gene: TRBJ2-7
V gene: TRBV7-9
CDR3 protein: ASSSGGDYEQY

J gene: TRBJ1-2
V gene: TRBV9
CDR3 protein: ASSVGVNYGYT

J gene: TRBJ1-4
V gene: TRBV5-6
CDR3 protein: ASSFEQGADEKLF

J gene: TRBJ2-1
V gene: TRBV27
CDR3 protein: ASSEGTGPYNEQF

J gene: TRBJ2-1
V gene: TRBV9
CDR3 protein: ASDDSGRLNEQF

J gene: TRBJ2-2
V gene: TRBV7-9
CDR3 protein: ASSLLLTDRGDGELF

J gene: TRBJ2-7
V gene: TRBV19
CDR3 protein: ASREGGSYEQY

J gene: TRBJ1-2
V gene: TRBV27
CDR3 protein: ASSPSQGEKAYGYT

J gene: TRBJ2-7
V gene: TRBV15
CDR3 protein: ATSPGQGYEQY

J gene: TRBJ1-5
V gene: TRBV4-1
CDR3 protein: ASSQDWGQPQH

J gene: TRBJ2-7
V gene: TRBV27
CDR3 protein: ASSLSVGDRGSYEQY

J gene: TRBJ2-7
V gene: TRBV7-9
CDR3 protein: ASSLVSAGDEQY

J gene: TRBJ2-1
V gene: TRBV2
CDR3 protein: ASIPPTSGYYNEQF

J gene: TRBJ2-7
V gene: TRBV5-4
CDR3 protein: ASSSEYEQY

J gene: TRBJ1-1
V gene: TRBV4-1
CDR3 protein: ASSQTGTEAF

J gene: TRBJ2-7
V gene: TRBV27
CDR3 protein: ASSTWGLDEQY

J gene: TRBJ2-7
V gene: TRBV6-5
CDR3 protein: ASSNSGGSYEQY

J gene: TRBJ2-7
V gene: TRBV7-2
CDR3 protein: ASSFGGQLYEQY

J gene: TRBJ2-2
V gene: TRBV7-9
CDR3 protein: ASRTLSPLNGELF